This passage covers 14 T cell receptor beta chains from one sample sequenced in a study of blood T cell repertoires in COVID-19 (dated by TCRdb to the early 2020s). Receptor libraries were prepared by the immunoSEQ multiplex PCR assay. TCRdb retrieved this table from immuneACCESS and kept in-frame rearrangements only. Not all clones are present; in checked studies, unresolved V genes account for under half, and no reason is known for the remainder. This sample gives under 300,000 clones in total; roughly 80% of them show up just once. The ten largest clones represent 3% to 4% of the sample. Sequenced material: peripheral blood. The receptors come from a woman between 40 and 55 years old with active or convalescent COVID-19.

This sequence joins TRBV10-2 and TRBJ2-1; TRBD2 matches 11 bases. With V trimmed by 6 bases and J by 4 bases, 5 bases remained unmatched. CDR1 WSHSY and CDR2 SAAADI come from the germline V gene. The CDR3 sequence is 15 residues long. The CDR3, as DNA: TGCGCCAGCAGCCGTAGCGGGGGGGTTTACAATGAGCAGTTCTTC. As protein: CASSRSGGVYNEQFF.

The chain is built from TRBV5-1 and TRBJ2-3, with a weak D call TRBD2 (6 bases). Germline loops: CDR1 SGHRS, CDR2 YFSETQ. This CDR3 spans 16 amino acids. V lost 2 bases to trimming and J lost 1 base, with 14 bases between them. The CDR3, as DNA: TGCGCCAGCAGCTTTATATACGGGAGTGGCACAGATACGCAGTATTTT. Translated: CASSFIYGSGTDTQYF. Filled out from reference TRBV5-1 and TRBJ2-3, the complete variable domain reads KAGVTQTPRYLIKTRGQQVTLSCSPISGHRSVSWYQQTPGQGLQFLFEYFSETQRNKGNFPGRFSGRQFSNSRSEMNVSTLELGDSALYLCASSFIYGSGTDTQYFGPGTRLTVL.

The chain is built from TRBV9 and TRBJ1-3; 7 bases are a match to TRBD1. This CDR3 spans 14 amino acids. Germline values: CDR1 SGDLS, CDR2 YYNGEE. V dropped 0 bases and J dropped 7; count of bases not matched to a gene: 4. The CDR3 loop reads CASSVEQGWNTIYF. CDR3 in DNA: TGTGCCAGCAGCGTAGAACAGGGGTGGAACACCATATATTTT.

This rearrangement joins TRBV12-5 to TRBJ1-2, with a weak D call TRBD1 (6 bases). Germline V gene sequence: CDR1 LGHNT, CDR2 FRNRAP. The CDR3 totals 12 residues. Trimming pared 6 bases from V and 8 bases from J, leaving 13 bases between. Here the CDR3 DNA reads TGTGCTAGTGGACATGACAGGCCGGGCTACACCTTC. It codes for CASGHDRPGYTF. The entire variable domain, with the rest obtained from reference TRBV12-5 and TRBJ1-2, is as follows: DARVTQTPRHKVTEMGQEVTMRCQPILGHNTVFWYRQTMMQGLELLAYFRNRAPLDDSGMPKDRFSAEMPDATLATLKIQPSEPRDSAVYFCASGHDRPGYTFGSGTRLTVV.

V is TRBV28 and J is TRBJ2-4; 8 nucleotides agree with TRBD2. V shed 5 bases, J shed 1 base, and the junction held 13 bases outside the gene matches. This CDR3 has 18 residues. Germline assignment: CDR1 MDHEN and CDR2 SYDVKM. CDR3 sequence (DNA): TGTGCCAGCAGTCCCGTAGCGGGGACGTTGGGCGCCAAAAACATTCAGTACTTC. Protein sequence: CASSPVAGTLGAKNIQYF.

The CDR3 protein is CASSQLDGRGSGNTIYF. DNA for the CDR3: TGTGCCAGCAGCCAATTGGACGGTCGGGGGTCGGGAAACACCATATATTTT. This chain joins TRBV3-1 (or the pseudogene TRBV3-2) and TRBJ1-3; TRBD1 might be the D (5 bases). In germline, CDR1 is LGHDT, CDR2 YNNKEL (reference sequence). The CDR3 has 17 residues. Trimming took off 2 bases at V and 4 bases at J, with 18 bases between the two ends.

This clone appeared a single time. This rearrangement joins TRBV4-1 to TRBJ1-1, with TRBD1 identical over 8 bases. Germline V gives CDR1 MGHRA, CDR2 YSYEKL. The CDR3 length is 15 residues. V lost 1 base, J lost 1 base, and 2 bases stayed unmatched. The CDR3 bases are TGCGCCAGCAGCCAAGGACAGGGGCCGAACACTGAAGCTTTCTTT. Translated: CASSQGQGPNTEAFF.

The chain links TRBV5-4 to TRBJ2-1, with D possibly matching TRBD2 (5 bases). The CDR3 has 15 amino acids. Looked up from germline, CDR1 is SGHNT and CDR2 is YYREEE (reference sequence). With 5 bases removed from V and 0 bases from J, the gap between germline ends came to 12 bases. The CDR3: CASRDFPSSYNEQFF. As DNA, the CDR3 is TGTGCCAGCAGGGACTTCCCGAGCTCCTACAATGAGCAGTTCTTC. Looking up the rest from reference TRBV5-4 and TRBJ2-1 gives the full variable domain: ETGVTQSPTHLIKTRGQQVTLRCSSQSGHNTVSWYQQALGQGPQFIFQYYREEENGRGNFPPRFSGLQFPNYSSELNVNALELDDSALYLCASRDFPSSYNEQFFGPGTRLTVL.

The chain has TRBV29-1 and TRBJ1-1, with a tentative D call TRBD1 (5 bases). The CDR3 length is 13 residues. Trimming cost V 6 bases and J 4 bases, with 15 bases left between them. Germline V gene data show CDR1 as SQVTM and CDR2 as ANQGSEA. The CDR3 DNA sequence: TGCAGCGTGGCCCAGGGCGGGAGCACTGAAGCTTTCTTT. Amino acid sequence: CSVAQGGSTEAFF.

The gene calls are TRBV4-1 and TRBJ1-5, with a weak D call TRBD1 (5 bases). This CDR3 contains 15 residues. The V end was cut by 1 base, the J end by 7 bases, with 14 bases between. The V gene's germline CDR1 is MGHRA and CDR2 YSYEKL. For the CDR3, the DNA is TGCGCCAGCAGCCAAGGGGGCGGGGTGCGGCAGCCCCAGCATTTT. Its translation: CASSQGGGVRQPQHF.

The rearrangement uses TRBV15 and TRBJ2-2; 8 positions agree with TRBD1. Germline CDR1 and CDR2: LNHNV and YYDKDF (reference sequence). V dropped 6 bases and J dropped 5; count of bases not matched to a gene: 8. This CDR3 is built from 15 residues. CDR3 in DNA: TGTGCCACCAGGGCGACAGGGGTAGGGACCGGGGAGCTGTTTTTT. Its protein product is CATRATGVGTGELFF.

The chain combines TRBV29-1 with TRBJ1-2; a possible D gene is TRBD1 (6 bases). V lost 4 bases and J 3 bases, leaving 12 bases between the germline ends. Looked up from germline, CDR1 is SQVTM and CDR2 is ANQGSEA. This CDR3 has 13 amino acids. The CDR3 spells CSVGGQRYYGYTF. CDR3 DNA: TGCAGCGTTGGAGGACAGCGCTACTATGGCTACACCTTC.

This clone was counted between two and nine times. CDR3 sequence: CASSPGTGGVQWSAGELFF. The CDR3 nucleotides read TGCGCCAGCAGCCCCGGGACAGGGGGCGTTCAGTGGTCCGCCGGGGAGCTGTTTTTT. The genes are TRBV5-1 and TRBJ2-2; TRBD1 matches at 12 bases. Trimming at V came to 4 bases and at J to 6 bases, leaving 16 bases not matched to a gene. The CDR3 is 19 amino acids. Germline V gives CDR1 SGHRS, CDR2 YFSETQ.

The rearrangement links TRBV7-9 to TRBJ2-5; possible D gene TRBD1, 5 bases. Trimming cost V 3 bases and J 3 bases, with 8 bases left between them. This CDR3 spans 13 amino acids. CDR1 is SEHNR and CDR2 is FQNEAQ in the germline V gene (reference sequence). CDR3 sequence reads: CASSFQGEETQYF. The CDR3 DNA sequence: TGTGCCAGCAGCTTTCAAGGGGAAGAGACCCAGTACTTC.